Listed below are T cell receptor beta chains from one sample, sequenced in a study of OX40 agonist ivuxolimab in advanced cancers. The method was immunoSEQ multiplex PCR; TCRdb's version includes in-frame clones alone and lacks a portion of them. The sample consists of over 8,000 clones, about 80% of them appearing once. The material sequenced was CD4+ or CD8+ T cells sorted from blood, taken in a trial of the OX40 agonist ivuxolimab. The receptors derive from an adult with an advanced solid tumor such as melanoma, head and neck, liver or kidney cancer. Each CDR3 is given without its conserved first and last residue. Each record gives: D gene, V gene, CDR3 protein. D genes are given only for firm matches.

NA,TRBV28,ASSLSIDVTTEAF
NA,TRBV10-3,AISESTGETQY
NA,TRBV4-2,ASSQDGAANTEAF
NA,TRBV28,ASSTDYLSYEQY
NA,TRBV5-6,ASTYRGFDPGELF
NA,TRBV6-5,ASGSTGSYEQY
TRBD1,TRBV27,ASSLTSRDRTFEQF
NA,TRBV29-1,SAIAGNTIY
NA,TRBV2,ASSVGADSYNEQF
TRBD2,TRBV19,ASTPSGVYNEQF
TRBD1,TRBV27,ASTLQGVGSTGELF
NA,TRBV4-2,ASSQDLDSSYEQY
NA,TRBV7-9,ASSPLNRDGYT
TRBD2,TRBV11-2,ASSLLASGGADTQY
NA,TRBV27,ASSWNTGELF
NA,TRBV11-2,ASSLKELVTYEQY
NA,TRBV7-9,ASSLGPGRFTEAF
NA,TRBV5-1,ASSPGLSGDEQF
TRBD1,TRBV11-2,ASSLQQGVATEAF
NA,TRBV15,ATSSMSETQY
NA,TRBV7-9,ASSLTEEQF
TRBD2,TRBV9,ASSPWTSGRNEQF
TRBD2,TRBV9,ASSVLRGTSHTDTQY
NA,TRBV27,ASSLLTGPLSAQH
NA,TRBV19,ATQRGDYGYT
NA,TRBV7-9,ASSPDGEQY
TRBD1,TRBV2,ASSERGQGASGYT
NA,TRBV2,ASRGPTYNEQY
NA,TRBV6-4,ASSDGAGDTDTQY
TRBD2,TRBV7-8,ASSFGLAVTDTQY
NA,TRBV5-6,ASSLSPGENTEAF
TRBD2,TRBV14,ASSQVLAGETQY
NA,TRBV11-2,ASNTRGGETQY
NA,TRBV21-1,ASSKENSRPRDTQY
TRBD2,TRBV25-1,ATQLAGDTGELF
TRBD1,TRBV7-8,ASSLDPGTASYEQY
TRBD1,TRBV9,ASSVSGGSTEAF
NA,TRBV5-4,ASSSDSGPTGDEQY
NA,TRBV7-8,ASSWGGLPSSGANVLT
TRBD2,TRBV5-4,ASSLGLAALDEQF
TRBD2,TRBV25-1,ASSLRGGQETQY